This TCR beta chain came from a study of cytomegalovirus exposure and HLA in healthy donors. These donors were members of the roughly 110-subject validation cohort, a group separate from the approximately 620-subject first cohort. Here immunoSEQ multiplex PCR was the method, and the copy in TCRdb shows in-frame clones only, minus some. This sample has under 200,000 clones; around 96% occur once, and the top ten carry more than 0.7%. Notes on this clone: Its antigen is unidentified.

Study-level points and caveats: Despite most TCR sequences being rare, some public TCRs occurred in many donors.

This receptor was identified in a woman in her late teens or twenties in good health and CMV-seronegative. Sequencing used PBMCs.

The CDR3 region is CASSSSGAGGIDTQYF. CDR3 bases: TGTGCCAGCAGCTCTTCCGGAGCGGGGGGGATAGATACGCAGTATTTT. This chain uses TRBV13 with TRBJ2-3; TRBD2 matches at 10 bases. Germline V CDR1 and CDR2: PRHDT, FYEKMQ (reference sequence). There are 16 residues in the CDR3. V was pared by 4 bases and J by 5 bases, with 9 bases of the junction left unmatched.